The present T cell receptor beta chain was sequenced within a study of shared clonotypes between healthy human individuals. Study overall: CD4 naive and memory got three plates each, CD8 naive two, CD8 memory one. General study points: Limited genetic and exposure-history diversity came from having few donors.

Comments on this clone: Its antigen is unknown.

The CDR3 consists of 13 residues. The ends were cut back, 7 bases at V and 2 bases at J, with 14 bases in the middle. From germline, CDR1 is SQVTM and CDR2 ANQGSEA. The donors were adults (healthy and HIV-negative) with no recent acute infections or vaccinations. Sequenced by immunoSEQ multiplex PCR; TCRdb stores in-frame clones only, minus some. The profile covers millions of clones, with 93% appearing a single time and 0.39% taken by the ten largest. V usage is TRBV29-1 and J usage is TRBJ1-1; the D gene is possibly TRBD1 (5 bases). Sequencing was done on a sample of naive CD4+ T cells from PBMCs. Noted subset: CD45RA+ positively selected. The sequence was collected from a man between 18 and 29 years old in good health. Some clones in this sample may be carry-over from other donors' samples. The CDR3 DNA follows: TGCAGCGGTATGACAGCTCAAAACACTGAAGCTTTCTTT. Protein: CSGMTAQNTEAFF.